This T cell receptor beta chain was sequenced in a study of identical twins. TCRdb processed the 5' RACE reads anew with MiXCR; each CDR3 protein has one entry. The table has around 1.7 million distinct CDR3 sequences, about 31% seen once. This clonotype came up many times. What it binds is not known. Notes on the study in general: Out-of-frame alpha sequences shared by twins were enriched for low generation probability. It was possible that invariant MAIT and iNKT cells partly confounded the zero-insertion analyses.

Germline values: CDR1 MNHNS, CDR2 SASEGT. With V trimmed by 7 bases and J by 2 bases, 13 bases remained unmatched. CDR3 size: 16 residues. This TCR was recovered from a newborn girl in good health. Sequencing was carried out using cord blood. This chain joins TRBV6-1 and TRBJ2-5; 7 bases are a match to TRBD2. As DNA, the CDR3 is TGTGCCAGCACCCGAACTAGCGTTGCCCATCAAGAGACCCAGTACTTC. This translates into CASTRTSVAHQETQYF.